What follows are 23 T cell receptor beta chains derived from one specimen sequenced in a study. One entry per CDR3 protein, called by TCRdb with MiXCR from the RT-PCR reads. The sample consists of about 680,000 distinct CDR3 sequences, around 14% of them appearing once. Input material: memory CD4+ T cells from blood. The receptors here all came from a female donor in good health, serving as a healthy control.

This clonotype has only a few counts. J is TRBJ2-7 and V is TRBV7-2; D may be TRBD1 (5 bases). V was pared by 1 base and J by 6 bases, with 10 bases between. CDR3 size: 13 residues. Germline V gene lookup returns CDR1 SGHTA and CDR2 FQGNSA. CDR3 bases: TGTGCCAGCAGCTTAGGGATCCAGGGCGAGCAGTACTTC. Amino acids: CASSLGIQGEQYF.

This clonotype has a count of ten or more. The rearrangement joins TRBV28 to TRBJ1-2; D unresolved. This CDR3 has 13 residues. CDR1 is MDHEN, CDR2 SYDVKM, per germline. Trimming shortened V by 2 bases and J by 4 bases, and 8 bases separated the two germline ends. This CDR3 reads CASSLRGRYGYTF. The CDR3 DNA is TGTGCCAGCAGTTTACGGGGTCGCTATGGCTACACCTTC.

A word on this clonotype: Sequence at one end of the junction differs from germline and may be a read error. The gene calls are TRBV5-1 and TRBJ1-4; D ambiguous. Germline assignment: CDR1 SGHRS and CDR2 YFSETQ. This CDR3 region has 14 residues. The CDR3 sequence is CASSSRGTKEKLFF. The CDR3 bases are TGCGCCAGCAGCTCACGGGGTACTAAGGAAAAACTGTTTTTT.

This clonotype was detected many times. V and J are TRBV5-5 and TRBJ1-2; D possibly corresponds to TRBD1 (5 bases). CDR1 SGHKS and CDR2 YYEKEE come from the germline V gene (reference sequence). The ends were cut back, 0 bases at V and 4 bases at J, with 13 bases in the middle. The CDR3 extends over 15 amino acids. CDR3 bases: TGTGCCAGCAGCTTGGAAGCCCTGGGGGGCTATGGCTACACCTTC. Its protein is CASSLEALGGYGYTF.

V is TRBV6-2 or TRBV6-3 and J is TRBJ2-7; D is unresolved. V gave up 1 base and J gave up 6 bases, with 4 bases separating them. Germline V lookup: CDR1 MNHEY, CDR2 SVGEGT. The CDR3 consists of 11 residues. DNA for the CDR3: TGTGCCAGCAGTTACTTCCGCGAGCAGTACTTC. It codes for CASSYFREQYF.

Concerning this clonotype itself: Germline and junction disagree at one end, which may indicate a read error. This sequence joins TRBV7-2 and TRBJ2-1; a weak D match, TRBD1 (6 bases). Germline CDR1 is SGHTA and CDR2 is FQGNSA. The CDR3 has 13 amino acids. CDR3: CASSLGTDRITLF. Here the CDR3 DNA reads TGTGCCAGCAGCTTAGGGACCGACAGGATAACCCTCTTC. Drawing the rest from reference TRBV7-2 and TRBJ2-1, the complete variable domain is GAGVSQSPSNKVTEKGKDVELRCDPISGHTALYWYRQSLGQGLEFLIYFQGNSAPDKSGLPSDRFSAERTGGSVSTLTIQRTQQEDSAVYLCASSLGTDRITLFGPGTRLTVL.

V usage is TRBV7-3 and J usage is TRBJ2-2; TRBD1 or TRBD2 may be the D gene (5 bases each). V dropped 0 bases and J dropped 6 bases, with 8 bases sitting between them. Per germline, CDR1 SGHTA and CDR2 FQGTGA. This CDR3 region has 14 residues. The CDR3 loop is CASSLTEGPGELFF. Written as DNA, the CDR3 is TGTGCCAGCAGCTTAACAGAGGGGCCCGGGGAGCTGTTTTTT. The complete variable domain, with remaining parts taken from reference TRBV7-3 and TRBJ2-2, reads GAGVSQTPSNKVTEKGKYVELRCDPISGHTALYWYRQSLGQGPEFLIYFQGTGAADDSGLPNDRFFAVRPEGSVSTLKIQRTERGDSAVYLCASSLTEGPGELFFGEGSRLTVL.

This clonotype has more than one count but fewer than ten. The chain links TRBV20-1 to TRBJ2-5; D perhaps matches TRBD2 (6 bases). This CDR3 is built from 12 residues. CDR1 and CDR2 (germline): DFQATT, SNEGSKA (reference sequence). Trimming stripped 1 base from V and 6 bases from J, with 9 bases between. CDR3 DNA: TGCAGTGCTAGAGGACTAGATCAGACCCAGTACTTC. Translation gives CSARGLDQTQYF.

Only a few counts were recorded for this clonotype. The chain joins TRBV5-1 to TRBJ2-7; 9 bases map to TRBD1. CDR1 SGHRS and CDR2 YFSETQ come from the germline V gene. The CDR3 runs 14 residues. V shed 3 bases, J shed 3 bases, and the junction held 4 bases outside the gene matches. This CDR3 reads CASSYGQGIYEQYF. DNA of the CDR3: TGCGCCAGCAGCTACGGACAGGGGATCTACGAGCAGTACTTC.

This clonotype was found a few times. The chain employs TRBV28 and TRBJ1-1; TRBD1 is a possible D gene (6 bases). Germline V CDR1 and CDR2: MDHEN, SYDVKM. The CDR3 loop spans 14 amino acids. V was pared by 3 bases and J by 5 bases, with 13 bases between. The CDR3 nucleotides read TGTGCCAGCAGTTTTGGGGGGGCAGGGACTGAAGCTTTCTTT. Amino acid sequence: CASSFGGAGTEAFF.

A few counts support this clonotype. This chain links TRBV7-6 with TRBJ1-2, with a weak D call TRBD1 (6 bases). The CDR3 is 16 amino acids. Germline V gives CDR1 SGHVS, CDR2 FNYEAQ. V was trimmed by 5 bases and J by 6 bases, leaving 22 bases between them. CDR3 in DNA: TGTGCCAGCAGCCCCCGCCGGGACACCAAAGTCGATGGCTACACCTTC. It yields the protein CASSPRRDTKVDGYTF.

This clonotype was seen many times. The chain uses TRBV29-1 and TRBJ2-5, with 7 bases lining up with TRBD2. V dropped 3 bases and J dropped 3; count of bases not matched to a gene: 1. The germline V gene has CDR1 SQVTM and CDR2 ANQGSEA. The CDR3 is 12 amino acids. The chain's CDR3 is CSVEGGEETQYF. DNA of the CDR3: TGCAGCGTTGAGGGAGGGGAAGAGACCCAGTACTTC.

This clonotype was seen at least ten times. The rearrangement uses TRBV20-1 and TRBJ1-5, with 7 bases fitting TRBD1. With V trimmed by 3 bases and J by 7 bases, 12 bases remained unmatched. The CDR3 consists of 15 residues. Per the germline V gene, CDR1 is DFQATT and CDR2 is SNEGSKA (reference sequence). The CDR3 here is CSARAEGGQSQPQHF. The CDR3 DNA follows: TGCAGTGCTAGGGCCGAGGGGGGACAGTCCCAGCCCCAGCATTTT.

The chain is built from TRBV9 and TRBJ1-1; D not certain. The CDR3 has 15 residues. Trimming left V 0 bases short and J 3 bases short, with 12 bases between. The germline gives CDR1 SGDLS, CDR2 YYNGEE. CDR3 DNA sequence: TGTGCCAGCAGCGTAGGGTCAGCCCCAGACACTGAAGCTTTCTTT. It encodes CASSVGSAPDTEAFF.

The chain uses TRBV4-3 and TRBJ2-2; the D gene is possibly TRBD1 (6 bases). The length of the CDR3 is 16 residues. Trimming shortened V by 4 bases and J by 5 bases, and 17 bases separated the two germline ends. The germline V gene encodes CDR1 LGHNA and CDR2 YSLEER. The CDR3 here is CASSPPGAVRTGELFF. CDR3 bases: TGCGCCAGCAGCCCCCCAGGGGCCGTAAGGACCGGGGAGCTGTTTTTT.

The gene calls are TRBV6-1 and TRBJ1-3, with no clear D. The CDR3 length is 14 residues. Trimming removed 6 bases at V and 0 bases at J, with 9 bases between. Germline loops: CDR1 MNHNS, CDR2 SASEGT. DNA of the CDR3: TGTGCCAGCAGCTTCCACGACTCTGGAAACACCATATATTTT. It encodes CASSFHDSGNTIYF.

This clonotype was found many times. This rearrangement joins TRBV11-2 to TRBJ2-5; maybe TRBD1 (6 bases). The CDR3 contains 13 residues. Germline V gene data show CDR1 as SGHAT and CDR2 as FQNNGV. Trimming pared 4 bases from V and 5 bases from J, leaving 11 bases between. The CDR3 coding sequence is TGTGCCAGCAGCTCAGGGGTTGGGGAGACCCAGTACTTC. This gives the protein CASSSGVGETQYF.

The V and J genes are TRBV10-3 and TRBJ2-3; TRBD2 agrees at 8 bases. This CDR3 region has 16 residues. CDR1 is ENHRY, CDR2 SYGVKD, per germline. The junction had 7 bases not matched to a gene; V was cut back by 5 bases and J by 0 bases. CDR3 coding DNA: TGTGCCATCAGTTTCACTAGCGGAGGAAGCACAGATACGCAGTATTTT. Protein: CAISFTSGGSTDTQYF.

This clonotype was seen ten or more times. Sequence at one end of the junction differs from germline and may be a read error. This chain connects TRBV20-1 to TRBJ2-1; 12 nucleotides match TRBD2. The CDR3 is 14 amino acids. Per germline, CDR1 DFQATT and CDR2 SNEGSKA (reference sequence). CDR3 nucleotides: TGCAGTGCCAGAGGACTAGCGGGGTTTAATGAGCAGTTCTTC. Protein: CSARGLAGFNEQFF.

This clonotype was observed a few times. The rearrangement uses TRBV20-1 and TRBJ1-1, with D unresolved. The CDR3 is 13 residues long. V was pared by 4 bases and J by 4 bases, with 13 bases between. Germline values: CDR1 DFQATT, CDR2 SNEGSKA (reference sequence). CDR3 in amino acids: CSATLAVITEAFF. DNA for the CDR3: TGCAGTGCTACTTTGGCCGTGATCACTGAAGCTTTCTTT.

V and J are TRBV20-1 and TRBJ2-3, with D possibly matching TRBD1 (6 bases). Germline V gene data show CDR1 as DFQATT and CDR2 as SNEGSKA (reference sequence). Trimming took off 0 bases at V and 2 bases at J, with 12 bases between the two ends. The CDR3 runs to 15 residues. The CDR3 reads CSARDPRQVTDTQYF. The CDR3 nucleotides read TGCAGTGCTAGAGATCCCCGACAGGTCACAGATACGCAGTATTTT.

CDR3: CASSPDYSNQPQHF. The DNA of the CDR3 is TGTGCCAGCAGCCCCGACTATAGCAATCAGCCCCAGCATTTT. The chain carries TRBV7-9 and TRBJ1-5; unclear D gene. Trimming stripped 5 bases from V and 0 bases from J, with 8 bases between. The germline V gene encodes CDR1 SEHNR and CDR2 FQNEAQ (reference sequence). CDR3 length: 14 residues. Combining the CDR3 with reference TRBV7-9 and TRBJ1-5 gives the whole variable domain DTGVSQNPRHKITKRGQNVTFRCDPISEHNRLYWYRQTLGQGPEFLTYFQNEAQLEKSRLLSDRFSAERPKGSFSTLEIQRTEQGDSAMYLCASSPDYSNQPQHFGDGTRLSIL.

The CDR3 protein is CASSLVPRGPRTEAFF. For the CDR3, the DNA is TGTGCCAGCAGTTTAGTACCCCGGGGCCCAAGGACTGAAGCTTTCTTT. This rearrangement joins TRBV12-3 or TRBV12-4 to TRBJ1-1, with TRBD1 as a possible D gene (5 bases). The ends were cut back, 1 base at V and 5 bases at J, with 17 bases in the middle. CDR3 length: 16 residues.